The present TCR beta chain was sequenced within a study of beta chain features in type 1 diabetes. This clone showed up just a few times. Its specificity is unknown. The authors reverse transcribed all of the isolated RNA, so sequencing captured expressed TCRB transcripts. Generated by immunoSEQ multiplex PCR, the TCRdb table keeps only in-frame clones and is missing some. This table holds 400,000 to 600,000 clones, roughly 30% found once. Points from the study as a whole: The naive, central memory and Treg TCRB repertoires of patients appeared to be more similar to one another than those of healthy donors.

The V end lost 4 bases, the J end lost 4 bases, and 14 bases lay between the germline ends. This CDR3 comprises 14 residues. Germline assignment: CDR1 SGHDT and CDR2 YYEEEE. This TCR derives from a man aged 18 to 35 in good health. The chain carries TRBV5-6 and TRBJ1-2; maybe TRBD1 (5 bases). Input material: naive CD4+ T cells from blood. CDR3 bases: TGTGCCAGCAGCCGGGACCGCGGATTCTATGGCTACACCTTC. Translated: CASSRDRGFYGYTF.